The 26 T cell receptor beta chains listed next were all sequenced from one sample in a study of cytomegalovirus exposure and HLA in healthy donors (dated by TCRdb to 2015 to 2018). Libraries were made using the immunoSEQ multiplex PCR assay. For the multiplex PCR, a mixture combining 60 forward primers for TCR Vbeta segments and 13 reverse primers for TCR Jbeta segments was used. The source is immuneACCESS, and TCRdb retained only in-frame sequences with V and J called. Part of the clones is not carried over; for the studies checked, unresolved V genes explain less than half of this, and the remainder is unexplained. Within this sample are about 170,000 clones, with approximately 85% of them counted one time only. Approximately 2% of the sample comes from the top ten. Sequenced input: PBMCs. The receptors were sampled from a man aged 18 to 29 in good health and CMV-seropositive.

The genes are TRBV20-1 and TRBJ2-3; D possibly corresponds to TRBD2 (5 bases). The CDR3 consists of 11 residues. The germline V gene encodes CDR1 DFQATT and CDR2 SNEGSKA (reference sequence). V dropped 5 bases and J dropped 6 bases, with 9 bases sitting between them. In nucleotides, the CDR3 is TGCAGTGCTCCATTAGCGGATACGCAGTATTTT. Amino acid sequence: CSAPLADTQYF.

The chain has TRBV11-2 and TRBJ2-5, with 8 positions matching TRBD1. CDR3 length equals 14 residues. After removal of 5 bases from V and 5 bases from J, the junction contained 7 bases not matched to a gene. CDR1 and CDR2 from the germline V gene are SGHAT and FQNNGV. The CDR3 sequence: CASSPGTGRETQYF. The CDR3 DNA sequence: TGTGCCAGCAGCCCCGGGACAGGCCGCGAGACCCAGTACTTC.

This chain uses TRBV25-1 with TRBJ2-6, with 7 bases fitting TRBD1. Germline trimming cut 7 bases from V and 4 bases from J; bases unmatched to any gene: 4. The CDR3 runs to 14 residues. Germline loops: CDR1 MGHDK, CDR2 SYGVNS. The CDR3 loop is CASTTGVGANVLTF. CDR3 bases: TGTGCCAGCACTACAGGGGTGGGGGCCAACGTCCTGACTTTC.

V gene TRBV12-5 combines with J gene TRBJ2-6; a weak D match, TRBD1 (5 bases). This CDR3 has 18 residues. Trimming removed 3 bases at V and 2 bases at J, with 17 bases between. Germline CDR1 LGHNT, CDR2 FRNRAP. The CDR3 DNA reads as TGTGCTAGTGGTTTTCTCCCGGGCAGGGCAACTGGGGCCAACGTCCTGACTTTC. It is translated as CASGFLPGRATGANVLTF.

The rearrangement uses TRBV5-1 and TRBJ2-7, with D possibly TRBD1 on 6 matching bases. Looked up from germline, CDR1 is SGHRS and CDR2 is YFSETQ. This CDR3 has 14 amino acids. Between the trimmed V and J ends, which lost 0 bases and 5 bases, there was a span of 12 bases. The CDR3 DNA sequence: TGCGCCAGCAGCTTGGGAGCAGGGGCCAACGAGCAGTACTTC. Translated, it gives CASSLGAGANEQYF.

V gene TRBV5-8 combines with J gene TRBJ1-6; D might be TRBD1 (5 bases). CDR1 and CDR2 (germline): SGHTS, YDEGEE. The CDR3 runs to 13 residues. V was clipped by 4 bases and J by 9 bases, with 11 bases between them. In DNA form, the CDR3 reads TGTGCCAGCAGCCCGAAAACAGGTTCACCCCTCCACTTT. Translated, it gives CASSPKTGSPLHF.

The genes are TRBV6-5 and TRBJ1-1, with 9 bases identical to TRBD1. This CDR3 has 13 residues. V trimming: 8 bases; J trimming: 5 bases; junction bases outside the gene matches: 6. CDR1 is MNHEY, CDR2 SVGAGI, per germline. CDR3 sequence reads: CASLSGTGTEAFF. The CDR3 DNA is TGTGCCAGCCTATCCGGGACAGGGACTGAAGCTTTCTTT.

The rearrangement uses TRBV11-3 and TRBJ2-1, with TRBD2 identical over 11 bases. The CDR3 sequence is 17 residues long. V trimming: 1 base; J trimming: 4 bases; junction bases outside the gene matches: 6. Germline lookup yields CDR1 SGHNT and CDR2 YENEEA. The chain's CDR3 is CASSLGFIAGGYNEQFF. In nucleotides, the CDR3 is TGTGCCAGCAGCTTAGGGTTCATAGCGGGGGGGTACAATGAGCAGTTCTTC.

About this clone itself: Other DNA sequences in this sample translate to the same CDR3. The chain recombines TRBV7-2 with TRBJ1-1, with D tentatively TRBD1 (6 bases). Germline-derived CDR1 and CDR2 are SGHTA and FQGNSA. There are 13 residues in the CDR3. V shed 4 bases and J shed 1 base, with 7 bases lying between them. The CDR3 DNA is TGTGCCAGCAGCTCGGGACAGAACACTGAAGCTTTCTTT. This encodes CASSSGQNTEAFF.

The V gene is TRBV5-1, the J gene TRBJ2-2; D unclear. The ends were cut back, 3 bases at V and 6 bases at J, with 12 bases in the middle. Germline V lookup: CDR1 SGHRS, CDR2 YFSETQ. The CDR3 contains 14 residues. In DNA, the CDR3 is TGCGCCAGCAGCTCAGGCTCTTCGTCCGGGGAGCTGTTTTTT. Residues: CASSSGSSSGELFF.

The V gene is TRBV9, the J gene TRBJ2-5; 9 bases are shared with TRBD2. V trimming: 0 bases; J trimming: 3 bases; junction bases outside the gene matches: 6. The germline V gene has CDR1 SGDLS and CDR2 YYNGEE. The CDR3 is made up of 16 amino acids. The CDR3 coding sequence is TGTGCCAGCAGCGTAGCGGCGGGGGGGTGGAAAGAGACCCAGTACTTC. It is translated as CASSVAAGGWKETQYF.

This clone was observed a handful of times. The chain uses TRBV9 and TRBJ2-7, with 7 bases identical to TRBD1. V lost 2 bases to trimming and J lost 2 bases; unmatched junction nucleotides: 7. CDR3 size: 15 residues. The germline gives CDR1 SGDLS, CDR2 YYNGEE. In nucleotides, the CDR3 is TGTGCCAGCAGCGTTACCGGGACAGACCCCTACGAGCAGTACTTC. This encodes CASSVTGTDPYEQYF.

The DNA for the CDR3 is TGTGCCAGCAGCTCGGGACTAGCGGGGGGCGAGCAGTTCTTC. It encodes CASSSGLAGGEQFF. V gene TRBV7-2 combines with J gene TRBJ2-1; 15 bases align to TRBD2. The CDR3 consists of 14 residues. The trim removed 4 bases at V and 10 bases at J, leaving 2 bases unmatched. Germline loops: CDR1 SGHTA, CDR2 FQGNSA.

The chain links TRBV9 to TRBJ1-1; the D gene is possibly TRBD1 (6 bases). Trimming shortened V by 3 bases and J by 2 bases, and 11 bases separated the two germline ends. This CDR3 comprises 14 residues. Germline V gene data show CDR1 as SGDLS and CDR2 as YYNGEE. The DNA for the CDR3 is TGTGCCAGCAGCGACAAACAGGGAAACACTGAAGCTTTCTTT. Its protein product is CASSDKQGNTEAFF.

This CDR3 is CAWTYYSGRRTEAFF. CDR3 in DNA: TGTGCCTGGACTTATTACTCAGGGAGGCGCACTGAAGCTTTCTTT. The chain combines TRBV30 with TRBJ1-1; the D gene is possibly TRBD1 (5 bases). Trimming cost V 4 bases and J 4 bases, with 19 bases left between them. The CDR3 runs 15 residues. Germline lookup yields CDR1 GTSNPN and CDR2 SVGIG (reference sequence).

CDR3 sequence: CASRPQGQITGELFF. The CDR3 region has the DNA TGTGCCAGCAGACCCCAAGGACAGATCACCGGGGAGCTGTTTTTT. J is TRBJ2-2 and V is TRBV7-8; possibly TRBD1 for D (6 bases). In germline, CDR1 is SGHVS, CDR2 FQNEAQ. The V end was cut by 6 bases, the J end by 4 bases, with 15 bases between. The CDR3 runs 15 residues.

The chain is built from TRBV5-4 and TRBJ1-2; D possibly corresponds to TRBD1 (6 bases). Deletions cut 2 bases from V and 7 bases from J, with 21 bases between. This CDR3 spans 16 amino acids. The germline V gene encodes CDR1 SGHNT and CDR2 YYREEE (reference sequence). The CDR3 DNA sequence: TGTGCCAGCAGCTTAAGGATGACAGGAAGCCTGGGTGGCTACACCTTC. Translation gives CASSLRMTGSLGGYTF.

This clone was counted a few times. The rearrangement links TRBV6-4 to TRBJ2-3; 11 bases line up with TRBD2. Per germline, CDR1 MRHNA and CDR2 SNTAGT. The length of the CDR3 is 15 residues. V shed 4 bases, J shed 5 bases, and the junction held 5 bases outside the gene matches. The CDR3 here is CASSVIAGGQDTQYF. The CDR3 DNA is TGTGCCAGCAGTGTTATAGCGGGGGGGCAAGATACGCAGTATTTT.

The chain's CDR3 is CASSPPLLSGNTIYF. The CDR3 nucleotides are TGTGCCAGCTCACCACCCCTCCTTTCTGGAAACACCATATATTTT. This chain uses TRBV18 with TRBJ1-3, with D hard to call. The V gene's germline CDR1 is KGHSH and CDR2 LQKENI. V lost 0 bases to trimming and J lost 1 base, with 7 bases between them. The CDR3 is 15 amino acids. Full variable domain (missing parts from reference TRBV18 and TRBJ1-3): NAGVMQNPRHLVRRRGQEARLRCSPMKGHSHVYWYRQLPEEGLKFMVYLQKENIIDESGMPKERFSAEFPKEGPSILRIQQVVRGDSAAYFCASSPPLLSGNTIYFGEGSWLTVV.

The J gene is TRBJ1-5, the V gene TRBV15, with D perhaps TRBD1 (5 bases). This CDR3 is 18 amino acids long. Trimming shortened V by 0 bases and J by 6 bases, and 21 bases separated the two germline ends. Germline loops: CDR1 LNHNV, CDR2 YYDKDF (reference sequence). This CDR3 reads CATSRDPTTGLGGQPQHF. In DNA, the CDR3 is TGTGCCACCAGCAGAGACCCTACCACAGGCTTGGGGGGTCAGCCCCAGCATTTT.

The genes are TRBV29-1 and TRBJ2-7, with TRBD2 matching 7 bases. The CDR3 has 13 residues. Unmatched junction bases numbered 6, after V lost 6 bases and J lost 1 base. Germline-derived CDR1 and CDR2 are SQVTM and ANQGSEA. The CDR3: CSVAGTNSYEQYF. CDR3 sequence (DNA): TGCAGCGTGGCCGGGACTAATTCCTACGAGCAGTACTTC.

This clone was detected once. The gene calls are TRBV19 and TRBJ2-1; D is uncertain. Germline V lookup: CDR1 LNHDA, CDR2 SQIVND (reference sequence). Trimming removed 5 bases from V and 5 bases from J, with 4 bases in between. The CDR3 runs to 11 residues. Here the CDR3 DNA reads TGTGCCAGTAGTCAGAACAATGAGCAGTTCTTC. Amino acid sequence: CASSQNNEQFF.

V and J are TRBV14 and TRBJ2-1; D is possibly TRBD1 (5 bases). The V gene lost 0 bases and the J gene lost 7 bases, with 13 bases spanning the gap. Per germline, CDR1 SGHDN and CDR2 FVKESK. CDR3 length: 15 amino acids. CDR3: CASSQDRGRENEQFF. The CDR3, as DNA: TGTGCCAGCAGCCAAGATAGGGGCAGGGAAAATGAGCAGTTCTTC.

The J gene is TRBJ2-1, the V gene TRBV5-1, with a tentative D call TRBD2 (6 bases). Trimming removed 4 bases from V and 0 bases from J, with 11 bases in between. CDR3 length: 15 amino acids. Germline CDR1 is SGHRS and CDR2 is YFSETQ. The CDR3 spells CASSPRESSYNEQFF. CDR3 DNA sequence: TGCGCCAGCAGCCCTCGGGAGAGCTCCTACAATGAGCAGTTCTTC.

The chain employs TRBV6-4 and TRBJ2-1, with D maybe TRBD2 (7 bases). The V and J ends lost 6 bases and 0 bases respectively, with 12 bases between them. Germline V gene lookup returns CDR1 MRHNA and CDR2 SNTAGT. The length of the CDR3 is 15 residues. In DNA form, the CDR3 reads TGTGCCAGCAGCGAGGGAGGGGGCTCCTACAATGAGCAGTTCTTC. Its protein is CASSEGGGSYNEQFF.

The chain is built from TRBV7-9 and TRBJ1-2, with 10 bases lining up with TRBD1. Looked up from germline, CDR1 is SEHNR and CDR2 is FQNEAQ (reference sequence). Germline trimming cut 0 bases from V and 7 bases from J; bases unmatched to any gene: 8. The CDR3 extends over 16 amino acids. For the CDR3, the DNA is TGTGCCAGCAGCTTAGCGACGGGACAGGGGTCCCCTGGCTACACCTTC. Its translation is CASSLATGQGSPGYTF.